Presented here are 27 T cell receptor beta chains from one specimen sequenced in a study of identical twins. Via MiXCR, TCRdb re-called the 5' RACE reads, giving one row per CDR3 protein. The sample holds 600,000 to 800,000 distinct CDR3 sequences, approximately 21% seen once. These same data were also listed under a study on T cells expressing NK-cell markers.

The sequenced sample was PBMCs. Receptors originate from a woman in her late teens or twenties in good health.

The chain joins TRBV20-1 to TRBJ2-1; D may be TRBD1 or TRBD2 (5 bases each). The CDR3 covers 15 residues. Per germline, CDR1 DFQATT and CDR2 SNEGSKA (reference sequence). The V end lost 0 bases, the J end lost 5 bases, and 14 bases lay between the germline ends. DNA for the CDR3: TGCAGTGCTAGAGATCGGCGGCAGGGACACAATGAGCAGTTCTTC. Translation gives CSARDRRQGHNEQFF.

V is TRBV10-3 and J is TRBJ2-6, with 9 bases lining up with TRBD1. The CDR3 length is 20 residues. Per the germline V gene, CDR1 is ENHRY and CDR2 is SYGVKD. With V trimmed by 6 bases and J by 0 bases, 15 bases remained unmatched. The CDR3 DNA follows: TGTGCCATCAGCCGGGACAGGGCGCTTTATTATAGCTCTGGGGCCAACGTCCTGACTTTC. It is translated as CAISRDRALYYSSGANVLTF.

This clonotype was seen ten or more times. V gene TRBV29-1 combines with J gene TRBJ2-6, with D perhaps given as TRBD1 or TRBD2 (6 bases each). This CDR3 is 15 amino acids long. Germline CDR1 is SQVTM and CDR2 is ANQGSEA. V gave up 8 bases and J gave up 0 bases, with 14 bases separating them. DNA for the CDR3: TGCAGCACCCGGGGGCTCGACTCTGGGGCCAACGTCCTGACTTTC. Translation: CSTRGLDSGANVLTF.

This clonotype was recorded a few times. J is TRBJ2-7 and V is TRBV7-9, with 7 positions matching TRBD1. The V gene end was trimmed by 5 bases and the J gene end by 1 base; junction bases not matched to a gene: 8. Germline CDR1 and CDR2: SEHNR and FQNEAQ (reference sequence). The CDR3 is made up of 15 amino acids. The CDR3 sequence: CASSRGQSGSYEQYF. The CDR3 DNA reads TGTGCCAGCAGCAGGGGACAGTCGGGATCCTACGAGCAGTACTTC.

Only a few counts were recorded for this clonotype. The rearrangement joins TRBV29-1 to TRBJ1-2; TRBD1 might be the D (5 bases). Trimming removed 4 bases at V and 2 bases at J, with 11 bases between. The CDR3 has 13 amino acids. CDR1 SQVTM and CDR2 ANQGSEA come from the germline V gene. CDR3 amino acids: CSVVKGYNYGYTF. DNA for the CDR3: TGCAGCGTTGTGAAGGGGTACAACTATGGCTACACCTTC.

This clonotype was seen a handful of times. The chain uses TRBV20-1 and TRBJ2-7; the D gene is possibly TRBD2 (6 bases). V was clipped by 5 bases and J by 0 bases, with 14 bases between them. The CDR3 has 14 amino acids. Per the germline V gene, CDR1 is DFQATT and CDR2 is SNEGSKA (reference sequence). CDR3 amino acids: CSAYNRLGSYEQYF. DNA of the CDR3: TGCAGTGCTTACAATCGACTAGGCTCCTACGAGCAGTACTTC.

In its sample, this clonotype was seen many times. The rearrangement uses TRBV6-5 and TRBJ1-1, with a weak D call TRBD1 (6 bases). The CDR3 runs 14 residues. V was shortened by 4 bases and J by 2 bases, with 11 bases between the two germline ends. Germline CDR1 is MNHEY and CDR2 is SVGAGI. CDR3 amino acids: CASSSQGGNTEAFF. CDR3 sequence (DNA): TGTGCCAGCAGTTCACAGGGCGGTAACACTGAAGCTTTCTTT.

The chain uses TRBV12-3 or TRBV12-4 and TRBJ1-1, with TRBD1 matching over 7 bases. Losses at the gene ends were 10 bases for V and 0 bases for J; bases not matched to a gene: 8. This CDR3 has 14 residues. CDR3 nucleotides: TGTGCCACCTCGGACAGGCCCCTGAACACTGAAGCTTTCTTT. It is translated as CATSDRPLNTEAFF.

The J gene is TRBJ2-5, the V gene TRBV10-3, with 7 bases lining up with TRBD2. CDR3 size: 13 residues. Germline V CDR1 and CDR2: ENHRY, SYGVKD. V was clipped by 9 bases and J by 2 bases; unmatched bases: 6. In DNA, the CDR3 is TGTGCCATAAACCGGGACTATCAAGAGACCCAGTACTTC. Protein product: CAINRDYQETQYF.

V gene TRBV12-3 or TRBV12-4 combines with J gene TRBJ2-7; D call uncertain. The CDR3 sequence is 15 residues long. Trimming removed 3 bases from V and 0 bases from J, with 12 bases in between. The CDR3 DNA follows: TGTGCCAGCAGTTTTGGTCAGGCCTACTCCTACGAGCAGTACTTC. Protein product: CASSFGQAYSYEQYF.

In this sample, this clonotype turned up many times. V and J are TRBV12-3 or TRBV12-4 and TRBJ2-5; D gene uncertain. CDR3 length: 12 residues. The V end was cut by 4 bases, the J end by 5 bases, with 8 bases between. CDR3 sequence (DNA): TGTGCCAGCAGTTCCGTGCAGGAGACCCAGTACTTC. This codes for CASSSVQETQYF.

The chain employs TRBV20-1 and TRBJ1-1; D ambiguous. The CDR3 is made up of 12 amino acids. The V end was cut by 0 bases, the J end by 3 bases, with 5 bases between. Germline loops: CDR1 DFQATT, CDR2 SNEGSKA (reference sequence). CDR3 amino acids: CSARDRHTEAFF. The CDR3 coding sequence is TGCAGTGCTAGAGATCGACACACTGAAGCTTTCTTT.

V gene TRBV7-2 combines with J gene TRBJ2-7, with D tentatively TRBD1 (6 bases). The length of the CDR3 is 15 residues. Germline V gene lookup returns CDR1 SGHTA and CDR2 FQGNSA. With 5 bases removed from V and 3 bases from J, the gap between germline ends came to 17 bases. CDR3 bases: TGTGCCAGCAGCCAACTCGCGGACAGTTTCTACGAGCAGTACTTC. Translating gives CASSQLADSFYEQYF.

J is TRBJ2-1 and V is TRBV5-6, with D hard to call. Germline V gene data show CDR1 as SGHDT and CDR2 as YYEEEE. This CDR3 is 14 amino acids long. V was shortened by 0 bases and J by 12 bases, with 16 bases between the two germline ends. The CDR3 DNA is TGTGCCAGCAGCTTGGGTAGGTCGGCTCTTGGGCAGTTCTTC. This translates into CASSLGRSALGQFF.

The chain joins TRBV7-9 to TRBJ2-6, with 9 bases lining up with TRBD1. The CDR3 length is 17 residues. The junction had 5 bases not matched to a gene; V was cut back by 5 bases and J by 0 bases. Germline CDR1 SEHNR, CDR2 FQNEAQ (reference sequence). In nucleotides, the CDR3 is TGTGCCAGCAGCCGAGGGACAGGGCCCTCTGGGGCCAACGTCCTGACTTTC. This sequence encodes CASSRGTGPSGANVLTF.

This clonotype was counted ten times or more. The chain joins TRBV20-1 to TRBJ2-7; 7 bases agree with TRBD2. The CDR3 runs to 14 residues. Germline V gene lookup returns CDR1 DFQATT and CDR2 SNEGSKA (reference sequence). The V segment lost 5 bases and the J segment 3 bases; nucleotides outside the gene matches: 10. Here the CDR3 reads CSAGLTSRLYEQYF. The CDR3 region has the DNA TGCAGTGCTGGTCTGACTAGCAGACTCTACGAGCAGTACTTC.

On this clonotype itself: A read error may explain this, as a much larger clone is one base away. The chain joins TRBV10-2 to TRBJ2-7, with D tentatively TRBD2 (6 bases). CDR1 and CDR2 (germline): WSHSY, SAAADI. The CDR3 has 15 amino acids. This chain's CDR3 is CARSDISGLRYEQYF. CDR3 DNA sequence: TGCGCCAGAAGTGATATCTCGGGACTCCGCTACGAGCAGTACTTC.

The chain is built from TRBV5-5 and TRBJ1-2; D gene unclear. V gave up 4 bases and J gave up 0 bases, with 7 bases separating them. Germline V gene sequence: CDR1 SGHKS, CDR2 YYEKEE (reference sequence). The CDR3 runs to 13 residues. The CDR3, as DNA: TGTGCCAGCAGCGGCGGACCTAACTATGGCTACACCTTC. Residues: CASSGGPNYGYTF.

This clonotype was found a few times. The chain recombines TRBV12-3 or TRBV12-4 with TRBJ2-7; 7 bases align to TRBD1. The CDR3 is made up of 13 amino acids. V lost 6 bases and J lost 5; bases outside the gene matches: 7. The CDR3 nucleotides read TGTGCCAGCAGACGAACCAGGGGGAACGAGCAGTACTTC. Translating gives CASRRTRGNEQYF.

The J gene is TRBJ2-5, the V gene TRBV6-1, with 8 positions matching TRBD2. V was clipped by 6 bases and J by 6 bases; unmatched bases: 9. The CDR3 has 14 amino acids. CDR1 is MNHNS and CDR2 is SASEGT in the germline V gene. CDR3 protein: CASRDGLAWKTQYF. The CDR3 bases are TGTGCCAGCAGGGACGGACTAGCTTGGAAGACCCAGTACTTC.

The V gene is TRBV5-1, the J gene TRBJ2-7; tentative D call: TRBD1 (5 bases). There are 15 residues in the CDR3. From germline, CDR1 is SGHRS and CDR2 YFSETQ. The V and J ends lost 1 base and 0 bases respectively, with 11 bases between them. The CDR3 DNA reads TGCGCCAGCAGCTTGACGCTGGACAACTCCTACGAGCAGTACTTC. Translating gives CASSLTLDNSYEQYF.

This chain uses TRBV12-3 or TRBV12-4 with TRBJ1-5; D unresolved. CDR3 length: 13 residues. V lost 3 bases and J lost 6, with 9 bases in between. The CDR3 nucleotides read TGTGCCAGCAGTTTGGTCACCGGTCAGCCCCAGCATTTT. It encodes CASSLVTGQPQHF.

This clonotype was picked up many times. The chain employs TRBV5-1 and TRBJ2-7; 7 bases map to TRBD2. Germline CDR1 is SGHRS and CDR2 is YFSETQ. The junction had 12 bases not matched to a gene; V was cut back by 7 bases and J by 5 bases. The CDR3 contains 14 residues. The DNA of the CDR3 is TGCGCCAGCGCCCGGATGGGAGGGACTGACGAGCAGTACTTC. Translation gives CASARMGGTDEQYF.

This clonotype occurred once. The V gene is TRBV7-2, the J gene TRBJ2-3; 7 positions agree with TRBD2. The CDR3 has 17 amino acids. The V gene end was trimmed by 1 base and the J gene end by 9 bases; junction bases not matched to a gene: 16. Germline V gene lookup returns CDR1 SGHTA and CDR2 FQGNSA. The CDR3 is CASSLGGRETVRATQYF. CDR3 bases: TGTGCCAGCAGCTTAGGTGGGCGGGAGACCGTTAGGGCCACGCAGTATTTT. Drawing the rest from reference TRBV7-2 and TRBJ2-3, the complete variable domain is GAGVSQSPSNKVTEKGKDVELRCDPISGHTALYWYRQSLGQGLEFLIYFQGNSAPDKSGLPSDRFSAERTGGSVSTLTIQRTQQEDSAVYLCASSLGGRETVRATQYFGPGTRLTVL.

This clonotype has a handful of counts. This rearrangement joins TRBV12-3 or TRBV12-4 to TRBJ2-2; TRBD2 is a possible D gene (6 bases). The CDR3 loop spans 15 amino acids. The V end was cut by 1 base, the J end by 5 bases, with 11 bases between. The CDR3 here is CASSLGGVRTGELFF. The DNA for the CDR3 is TGTGCCAGCAGTTTAGGCGGGGTGAGAACCGGGGAGCTGTTTTTT.

In this sample, this clonotype turned up many times. This sequence joins TRBV6-5 and TRBJ2-1, with TRBD2 as a possible D gene (6 bases). V lost 2 bases and J 8 bases, leaving 10 bases between the germline ends. CDR1 and CDR2 from the germline V gene are MNHEY and SVGAGI. This CDR3 contains 13 residues. As DNA, the CDR3 is TGTGCCAGCAGTTACCCTGGAGGGTATGAGCAGTTCTTC. It is translated as CASSYPGGYEQFF.

This clonotype was recorded a few times. The V call is TRBV20-1, the J call TRBJ2-7, with 8 bases matching TRBD2. This CDR3 is built from 12 residues. Trimming took 5 bases from V and 3 from J; bases not matched to a gene: 3. CDR1 DFQATT and CDR2 SNEGSKA come from the germline V gene (reference sequence). The CDR3 region has the DNA TGCAGTGCTGCCGGGACTAGCTACGAGCAGTACTTC. Residues: CSAAGTSYEQYF.